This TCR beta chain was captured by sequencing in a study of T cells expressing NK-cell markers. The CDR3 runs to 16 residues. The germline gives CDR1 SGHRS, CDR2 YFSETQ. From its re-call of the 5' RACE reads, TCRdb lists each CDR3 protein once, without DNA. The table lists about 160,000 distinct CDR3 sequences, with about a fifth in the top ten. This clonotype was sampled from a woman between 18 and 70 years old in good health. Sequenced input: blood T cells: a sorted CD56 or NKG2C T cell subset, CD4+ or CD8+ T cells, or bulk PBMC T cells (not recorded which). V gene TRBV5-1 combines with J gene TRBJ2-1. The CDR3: CASSLDPKSSYNEQFF.